This TCR beta chain was identified during a study of blood T cell repertoires in COVID-19. This table comes from immunoSEQ multiplex PCR, and its TCRdb copy is limited to in-frame clones, with some not included. The table shows about 86,000 clones, with roughly three quarters occurring only once. J lost 4 bases, V lost 1 base, and 6 bases had no gene match. Germline-derived CDR1 and CDR2 are SGHNT and YENEEA. The CDR3 totals 16 residues. The TCR was taken from a man between 65 and 85 years old with acute or convalescent COVID-19. The sequencing sample was made of peripheral blood. The genes are TRBV11-3 and TRBJ1-1; 10 nucleotides line up with TRBD1. CDR3 residues: CASSLGQGARGTEAFF. The CDR3 nucleotides read TGTGCCAGCAGCTTAGGACAGGGGGCGCGTGGCACTGAAGCTTTCTTT.